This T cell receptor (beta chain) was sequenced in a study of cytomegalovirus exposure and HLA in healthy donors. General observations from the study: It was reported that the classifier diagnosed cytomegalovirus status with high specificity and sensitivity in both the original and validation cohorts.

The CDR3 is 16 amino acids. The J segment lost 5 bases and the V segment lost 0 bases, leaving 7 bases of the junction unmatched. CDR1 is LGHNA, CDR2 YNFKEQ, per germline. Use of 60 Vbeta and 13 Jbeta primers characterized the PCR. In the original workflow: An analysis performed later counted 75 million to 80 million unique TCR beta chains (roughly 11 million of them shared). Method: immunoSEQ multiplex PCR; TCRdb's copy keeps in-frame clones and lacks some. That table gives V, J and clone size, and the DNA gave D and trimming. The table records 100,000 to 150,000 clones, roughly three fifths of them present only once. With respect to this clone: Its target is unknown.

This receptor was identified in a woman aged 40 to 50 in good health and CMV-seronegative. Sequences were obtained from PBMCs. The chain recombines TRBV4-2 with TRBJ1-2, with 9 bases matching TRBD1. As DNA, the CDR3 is TGTGCCAGCAGCCAAGATCAAGGGACAGGGCGGTATGGCTACACCTTC. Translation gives CASSQDQGTGRYGYTF.